These T cell receptor beta chains were read from a single sample in a study of CD8+ T cells in alopecia areata. Sequencing used immunoSEQ multiplex PCR; TCRdb keeps in-frame clones, though not all of them. The table lists approximately 180,000 clones, roughly three fifths of them singletons. This specimen consisted of CD4+ T cells sorted from blood, obtained at approximately week 50, from a patient treated with tofacitinib. All receptors come from a human donor with alopecia areata. Both conserved end residues are part of each CDR3. The D gene is left open where the match is weak. Only some rows state a clone size, as once, few, many or a class for expanded clones.

J	V	D	size	DNA	CDR3
TRBJ1-2	TRBV15	-	-	TGTGCCACCAGCAGAGATGGAGGGGTTTGGTATGGCTACACCTTC	CATSRDGGVWYGYTF
TRBJ2-7	TRBV30	-	-	TGTGCCTGGAGAGGGGAGTACTACGAGCAGTACTTC	CAWRGEYYEQYF
TRBJ1-2	TRBV5-1	-	-	TGCGCCAGCAGCTTGACGGGGCTTCCCGCTAACTATGGCTACACCTTC	CASSLTGLPANYGYTF
TRBJ2-1	TRBV5-6	TRBD2	-	TGTGCCAGCAGCTTGACGGGTGGCGGGGGGCCCTACAATGAGCAGTTCTTC	CASSLTGGGGPYNEQFF
TRBJ1-1	TRBV4-3	-	-	TGCGCCAGCAGCCAAGAATTGCAGGGGAACACTGAAGCTTTCTTT	CASSQELQGNTEAFF
TRBJ1-2	TRBV30	-	once	TGTGCCTGGAGTGTACGGGCAGTCCCGTCCAGTGGCTACACCTTC	CAWSVRAVPSSGYTF
TRBJ2-2	TRBV29-1	TRBD1	-	TGCAGCGCCACGACAGGGGGAACCGGGGAGCTGTTTTTT	CSATTGGTGELFF
TRBJ2-7	TRBV7-6	-	-	TGTGCCAGCAGCTTAGGCCGGGACTACGAGCAGTACTTC	CASSLGRDYEQYF
TRBJ2-5	TRBV20-1	-	-	TGCAGTGCCAGCCTGCCAGAGACCCAGTACTTC	CSASLPETQYF
TRBJ2-7	TRBV5-5	-	-	TGTGCCAGCAGCTTGAGCCGTGGCGCCGACGTTTCCTACGAGCAGTACTTC	CASSLSRGADVSYEQYF
TRBJ2-7	TRBV2	TRBD1	-	TGTGCCAGCAGGACAGGGTTGTACGAGCAGTACTTC	CASRTGLYEQYF
TRBJ1-5	TRBV19	-	-	TGTGCCAGTAGGCCAAGCCGCAATCAGCCCCAGCATTTT	CASRPSRNQPQHF
TRBJ2-3	TRBV10-3	TRBD2	-	TGTGCCATCAGTGAATATACTAGCGGGGGCACAGATACGCAGTATTTT	CAISEYTSGGTDTQYF
TRBJ1-1	TRBV12-5	-	-	TGTGCTAGTGGTTTGGTAGTGGGGACGTCGCCTGAAGCTTTCTTT	CASGLVVGTSPEAFF
TRBJ2-1	TRBV4-1	-	few	TGCGCCAGCAGCCCCGGGGACGTCAACAATGAGCAGTTCTTC	CASSPGDVNNEQFF
TRBJ2-7	TRBV28	-	few	TGTGCCACCTTGACAAATCCGTACGAGCAGTACTTC	CATLTNPYEQYF
TRBJ2-2	TRBV18	TRBD1	-	TGTGCCAGCTCGCGGACAGGGACCGGGGAGCTGTTTTTT	CASSRTGTGELFF
TRBJ2-2	TRBV4-3	-	-	TGCGCCAGCAGCCACATAGCGGGACAGGGACCCCGAATCACCGGGGAGCTGTTTTTT	CASSHIAGQGPRITGELFF
TRBJ1-5	TRBV25-1	-	-	TGTGCCAGCAGTGATCAGGGTTTGGGTCAGCCCCAGCATTTT	CASSDQGLGQPQHF
TRBJ1-1	TRBV7-2	-	few	TGTGCCAGCAGCTTAGAGTGGGCGCTGAACACTGAAGCTTTCTTT	CASSLEWALNTEAFF
TRBJ2-3	TRBV4-3	-	once	TGCGCCAGCAGCCAAGATCAGAGTACGCAGTATTTT	CASSQDQSTQYF
TRBJ1-2	TRBV29-1	TRBD1	-	TGCAGCGTCAAAACAGGGGGCGGCTACACCTTC	CSVKTGGGYTF
TRBJ2-1	TRBV29-1	-	few	TGCAGCGTTGGACAGTACAATGAGCAGTTCTTC	CSVGQYNEQFF
TRBJ1-1	TRBV7-9	-	-	TGTGCCAGCAGCCCACAGGCCTACACTGAAGCTTTCTTT	CASSPQAYTEAFF
TRBJ2-5	TRBV6-5	-	-	TGTGCCAGCAGGACGAGCGGACAAGAGACCCAGTACTTC	CASRTSGQETQYF
TRBJ2-7	TRBV29-1	-	-	TGCAGCGTTGAAACGGACAGCTCCTACGAGCAGTACTTC	CSVETDSSYEQYF
TRBJ2-7	TRBV28	-	-	TGTGCCAGCAGGGGGGACACATTCTCCTACGAGCAGTACTTC	CASRGDTFSYEQYF
TRBJ1-1	TRBV11-2	-	-	TGTGCCAGCAGCCTTCCTACAGTGAACACTGAAGCTTTCTTT	CASSLPTVNTEAFF
TRBJ1-2	TRBV27	-	-	TGTGCCAGCAGCCCAACCACAGGGGGCTACACCTTC	CASSPTTGGYTF
TRBJ2-5	TRBV29-1	-	-	TGCAGCGTCGCTGCCAGGGACCTCGGAGGGGAGACCCAGTACTTC	CSVAARDLGGETQYF
TRBJ2-2	TRBV5-6	-	-	TGTGCCAGCAGCCCGGGACGCTCGCTCGGGTCGTTGTTTTTT	CASSPGRSLGSLFF
TRBJ1-1	TRBV7-2	TRBD1	few	TGTGCCAGCAGCTTAGGGACAGGGAACTCTGAAGCTTTCTTT	CASSLGTGNSEAFF
TRBJ1-2	TRBV14	TRBD1	-	TGTGCCAGCAGCCAGACAGGGATCTATGGCTACACCTTC	CASSQTGIYGYTF
TRBJ2-5	TRBV19	TRBD1	-	TGTGCCAGTAGTAACAGGGGATCGTTGGAGACCCAGTACTTC	CASSNRGSLETQYF
TRBJ2-7	TRBV6-5	-	-	TGTGCCAGCACCACCGGGGCGGCTCGGCACGAGCAGTACTTC	CASTTGAARHEQYF
TRBJ2-1	TRBV7-2	-	-	TGTGCCAGCAGCCGCAGAGGTGGTGAGCAGTTCTTC	CASSRRGGEQFF
TRBJ2-2	TRBV10-3	TRBD1	-	TGTGCCAGCACCGGACAGGGGGCGGACGGGGAGCTGTTTTTT	CASTGQGADGELFF
TRBJ2-3	TRBV4-1	TRBD2	-	TGCGCCAGCAGCCAAGATCGGGTACTAGCGGGGGCTTCTAGCACAGATACGCAGTATTTT	CASSQDRVLAGASSTDTQYF
TRBJ2-5	TRBV29-1	TRBD1	-	TGCAGCGTTGAGGACAGGGCCGATCAAGAGACCCAGTACTTC	CSVEDRADQETQYF
TRBJ2-1	TRBV7-2	-	many	TGTGCCAGCAGCTTCATGCACTTAACCAATGAGCAGTTCTTC	CASSFMHLTNEQFF
TRBJ1-5	TRBV15	-	-	TGTGCCACCAGGCCCCCGTGGCGGAATCAGCCCCAGCATTTT	CATRPPWRNQPQHF
TRBJ1-1	TRBV30	TRBD1	-	TGTGCCTGGAGTAGACAGGGGGGAACTGAAGCTTTCTTT	CAWSRQGGTEAFF
TRBJ1-6	TRBV18	-	-	TGTGCCAGCTCCCCCTTACGGGGGGCCCTCCACTTT	CASSPLRGALHF
TRBJ1-2	TRBV30	-	-	TGTGCCTGCTGCGAATCCCACACCTTC	CACCESHTF
TRBJ2-3	TRBV4-1	TRBD2	-	TGCGCCAGCAGACAAAGCGGTGCGGGAGGTCGGGGAGATACGCAGTATTTT	CASRQSGAGGRGDTQYF
TRBJ2-3	TRBV29-1	-	-	TGCAGCGTTGAGAGACAGCAAGAGAGCCCAGATACGCAGTATTTT	CSVERQQESPDTQYF
TRBJ1-2	TRBV29-1	TRBD1	few	TGCAGCGTGGGGACAGGGGATAACTATGGCTACACCTTC	CSVGTGDNYGYTF
TRBJ2-5	TRBV9	-	few	TGTGCCAGCAGCGCGCAAGAGGGAATCCAAGAGACCCAGTACTTC	CASSAQEGIQETQYF
TRBJ2-3	TRBV29-1	TRBD2	few	TGCAGCGTTGAACAACTAGCGGGGGGGCCGCCAGATACGCAGTATTTT	CSVEQLAGGPPDTQYF
TRBJ2-4	TRBV29-1	-	few	TGCAGCGTTGAGGTACAGGGATTTCTAGCCAAAAACATTCAGTACTTC	CSVEVQGFLAKNIQYF
TRBJ2-1	TRBV7-2	TRBD1	-	TGTGCCAGCAGCGGCAGACAGGGCAATGAGCAGTTCTTC	CASSGRQGNEQFF
TRBJ2-7	TRBV30	TRBD2	-	TGTGCCTGGAGCCCGCGGGGGGGCACCACCTACGAGCAGTACTTC	CAWSPRGGTTYEQYF
TRBJ2-3	TRBV27	-	-	TGTGCCAGCACGGGTCAGGGTTTAACAGATACGCAGTATTTT	CASTGQGLTDTQYF